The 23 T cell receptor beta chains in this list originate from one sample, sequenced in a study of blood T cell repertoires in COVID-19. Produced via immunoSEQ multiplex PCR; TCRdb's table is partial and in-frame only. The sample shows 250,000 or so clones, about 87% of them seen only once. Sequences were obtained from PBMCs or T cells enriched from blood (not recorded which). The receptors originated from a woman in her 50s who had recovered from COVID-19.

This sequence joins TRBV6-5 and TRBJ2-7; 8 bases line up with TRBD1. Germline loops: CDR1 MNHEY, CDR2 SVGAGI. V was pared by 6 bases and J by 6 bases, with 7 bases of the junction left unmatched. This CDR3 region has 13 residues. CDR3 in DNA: TGTGCCAGCAGGCCTGCAGGGGGCGCCGAGCAGTACTTC. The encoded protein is CASRPAGGAEQYF.

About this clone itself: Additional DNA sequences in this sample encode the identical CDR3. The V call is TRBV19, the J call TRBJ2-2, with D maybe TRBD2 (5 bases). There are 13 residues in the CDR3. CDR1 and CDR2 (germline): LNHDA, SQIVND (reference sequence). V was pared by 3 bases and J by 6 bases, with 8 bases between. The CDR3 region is CASSIRGSGELFF. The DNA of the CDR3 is TGTGCCAGTAGTATCCGAGGGTCCGGGGAGCTGTTTTTT. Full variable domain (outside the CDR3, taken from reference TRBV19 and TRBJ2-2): DGGITQSPKYLFRKEGQNVTLSCEQNLNHDAMYWYRQDPGQGLRLIYYSQIVNDFQKGDIAEGYSVSREKKESFPLTVTSAQKNPTAFYLCASSIRGSGELFFGEGSRLTVL.

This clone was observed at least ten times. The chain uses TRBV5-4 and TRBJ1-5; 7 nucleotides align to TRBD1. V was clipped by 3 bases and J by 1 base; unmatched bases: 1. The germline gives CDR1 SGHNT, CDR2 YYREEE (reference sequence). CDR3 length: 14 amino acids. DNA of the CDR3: TGTGCCAGCAGCTCAGGGGGGAGCAATCAGCCCCAGCATTTT. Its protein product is CASSSGGSNQPQHF.

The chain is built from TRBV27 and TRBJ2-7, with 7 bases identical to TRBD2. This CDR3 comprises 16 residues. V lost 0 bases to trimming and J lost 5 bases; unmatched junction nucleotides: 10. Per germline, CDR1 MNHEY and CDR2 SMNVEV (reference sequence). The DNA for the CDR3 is TGTGCCAGCAGTTTATCGACTAGGGTAGCGGGCCACGAGCAGTACTTC. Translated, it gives CASSLSTRVAGHEQYF.

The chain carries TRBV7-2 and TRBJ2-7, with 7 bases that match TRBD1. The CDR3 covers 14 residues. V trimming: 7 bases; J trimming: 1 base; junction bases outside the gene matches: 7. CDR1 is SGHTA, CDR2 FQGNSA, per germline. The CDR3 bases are TGTGCCAGCACTGACAGGGTTGGTTCCTACGAGCAGTACTTC. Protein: CASTDRVGSYEQYF.

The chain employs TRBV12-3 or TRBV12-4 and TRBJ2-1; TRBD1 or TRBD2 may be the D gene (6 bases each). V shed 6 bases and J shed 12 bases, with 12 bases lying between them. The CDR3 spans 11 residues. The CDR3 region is CASRLQGGQFF. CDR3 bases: TGTGCCAGCAGATTACAGGGAGGGCAGTTCTTC.

This chain's CDR3 is CASSEWNTGGETQYF. The DNA of the CDR3 is TGTGCCAGCAGTGAATGGAACACAGGGGGAGAGACCCAGTACTTC. The chain employs TRBV25-1 and TRBJ2-5; 8 nucleotides align to TRBD1. Germline V gene lookup returns CDR1 MGHDK and CDR2 SYGVNS. Trimming removed 1 base from V and 4 bases from J; junction bases left unmatched: 5. The CDR3 has 15 residues.

The CDR3 region has the DNA TGTGCCAGCAGCCAAGATGGGATCCGGGGAAGCTCCTACAATGAGCAGTTCTTC. Protein: CASSQDGIRGSSYNEQFF. This chain uses TRBV14 with TRBJ2-1; a possible D gene is TRBD2 (5 bases). Germline V gene data show CDR1 as SGHDN and CDR2 as FVKESK. The CDR3 totals 18 residues. Trimming stripped 0 bases from V and 0 bases from J, with 15 bases between.

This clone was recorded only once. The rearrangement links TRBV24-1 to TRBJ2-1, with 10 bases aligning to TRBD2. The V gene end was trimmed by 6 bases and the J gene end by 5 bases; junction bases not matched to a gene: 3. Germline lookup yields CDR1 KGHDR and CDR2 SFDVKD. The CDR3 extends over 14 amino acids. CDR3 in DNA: TGTGCCACCAGTTCTAGCGGGAGCCACAATGAGCAGTTCTTC. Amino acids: CATSSSGSHNEQFF.

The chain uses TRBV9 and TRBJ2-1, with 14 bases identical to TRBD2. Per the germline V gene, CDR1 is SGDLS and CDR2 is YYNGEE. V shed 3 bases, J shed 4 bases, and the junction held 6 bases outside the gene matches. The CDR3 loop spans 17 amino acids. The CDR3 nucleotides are TGTGCCAGCAGCGCCTTTGGGACTAGCGGGAGTTACAATGAGCAGTTCTTC. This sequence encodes CASSAFGTSGSYNEQFF.

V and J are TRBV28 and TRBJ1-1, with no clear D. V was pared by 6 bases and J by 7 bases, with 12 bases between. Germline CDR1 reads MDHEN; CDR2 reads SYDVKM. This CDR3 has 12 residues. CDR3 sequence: CASSLFPREAFF. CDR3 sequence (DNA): TGTGCCAGCAGCCTCTTTCCCCGTGAAGCTTTCTTT.

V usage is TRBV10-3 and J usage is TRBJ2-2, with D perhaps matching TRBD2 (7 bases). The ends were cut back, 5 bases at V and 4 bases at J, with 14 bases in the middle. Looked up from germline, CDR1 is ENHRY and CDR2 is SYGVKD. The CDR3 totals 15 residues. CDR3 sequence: CAISKGGDLTGELFF. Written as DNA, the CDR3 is TGTGCCATCAGTAAGGGGGGGGACCTCACCGGGGAGCTGTTTTTT.

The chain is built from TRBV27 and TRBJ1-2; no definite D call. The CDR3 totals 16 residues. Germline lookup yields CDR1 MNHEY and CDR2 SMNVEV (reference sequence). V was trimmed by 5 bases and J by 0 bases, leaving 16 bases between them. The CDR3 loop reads CASSAYSHSSNYGYTF. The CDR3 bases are TGTGCCAGCAGTGCGTATAGCCACTCGTCTAACTATGGCTACACCTTC.

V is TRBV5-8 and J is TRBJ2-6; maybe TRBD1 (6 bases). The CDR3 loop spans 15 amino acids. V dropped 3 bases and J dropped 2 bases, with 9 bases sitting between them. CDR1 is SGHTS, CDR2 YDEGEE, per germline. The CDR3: CASSSGQPGANVLTF. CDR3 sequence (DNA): TGTGCCAGCAGCTCCGGACAGCCTGGGGCCAACGTCCTGACTTTC.

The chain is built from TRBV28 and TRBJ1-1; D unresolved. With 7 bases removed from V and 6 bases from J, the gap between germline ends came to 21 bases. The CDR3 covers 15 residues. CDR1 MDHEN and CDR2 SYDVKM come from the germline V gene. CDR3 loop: CASTPSDFWSAEAFF. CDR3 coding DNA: TGTGCCAGCACCCCATCCGATTTTTGGTCGGCTGAAGCTTTCTTT.

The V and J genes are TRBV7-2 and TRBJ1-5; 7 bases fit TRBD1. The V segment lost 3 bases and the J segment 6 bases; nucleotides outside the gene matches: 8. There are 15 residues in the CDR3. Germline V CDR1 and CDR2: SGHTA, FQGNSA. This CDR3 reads CASSFATGDPQPQHF. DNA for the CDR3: TGTGCCAGCAGCTTTGCCACAGGGGACCCTCAGCCCCAGCATTTT.

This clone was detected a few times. The CDR3 sequence: CASSTSLYNEQFF. The CDR3, as DNA: TGTGCCAGCAGCACTAGCCTCTACAATGAGCAGTTCTTC. The chain combines TRBV7-8 with TRBJ2-1; D might be TRBD2 (6 bases). This CDR3 is built from 13 residues. Per the germline V gene, CDR1 is SGHVS and CDR2 is FQNEAQ. V was trimmed by 5 bases and J by 3 bases, leaving 8 bases between them.

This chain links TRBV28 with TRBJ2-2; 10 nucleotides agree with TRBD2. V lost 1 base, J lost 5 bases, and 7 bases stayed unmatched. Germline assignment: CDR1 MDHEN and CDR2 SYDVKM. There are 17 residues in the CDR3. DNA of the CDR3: TGTGCCAGCAGTTTATCAATTAGCGGGAGGAAGACCGGGGAGCTGTTTTTT. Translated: CASSLSISGRKTGELFF.

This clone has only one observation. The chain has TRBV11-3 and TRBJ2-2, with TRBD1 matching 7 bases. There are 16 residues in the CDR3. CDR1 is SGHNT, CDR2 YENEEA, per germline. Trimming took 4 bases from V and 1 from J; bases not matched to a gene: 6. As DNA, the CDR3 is TGTGCCAGCAGCTCGGATCAGGGGGTGAACACCGGGGAGCTGTTTTTT. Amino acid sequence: CASSSDQGVNTGELFF.

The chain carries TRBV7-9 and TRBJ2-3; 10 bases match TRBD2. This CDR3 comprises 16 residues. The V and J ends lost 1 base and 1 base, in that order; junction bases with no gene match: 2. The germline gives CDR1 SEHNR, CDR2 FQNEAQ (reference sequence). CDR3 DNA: TGTGCCAGCAGCTTAGTGCTAGCGGGAGGCACAGATACGCAGTATTTT. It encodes CASSLVLAGGTDTQYF.

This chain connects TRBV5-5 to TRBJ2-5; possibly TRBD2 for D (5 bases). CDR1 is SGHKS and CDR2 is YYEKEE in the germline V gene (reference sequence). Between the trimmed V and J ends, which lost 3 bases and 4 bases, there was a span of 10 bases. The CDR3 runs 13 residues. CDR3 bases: TGTGCCAGCAGCTCCGGTGCGGGAGAGACCCAGTACTTC. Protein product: CASSSGAGETQYF.

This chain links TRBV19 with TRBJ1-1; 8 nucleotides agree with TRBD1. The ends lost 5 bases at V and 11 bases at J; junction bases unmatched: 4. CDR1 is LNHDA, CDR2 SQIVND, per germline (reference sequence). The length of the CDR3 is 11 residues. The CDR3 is CASSAGGRAFF. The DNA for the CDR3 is TGTGCCAGTAGTGCAGGGGGCCGCGCTTTCTTT. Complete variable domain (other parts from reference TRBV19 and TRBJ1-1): DGGITQSPKYLFRKEGQNVTLSCEQNLNHDAMYWYRQDPGQGLRLIYYSQIVNDFQKGDIAEGYSVSREKKESFPLTVTSAQKNPTAFYLCASSAGGRAFFGQGTRLTVV.

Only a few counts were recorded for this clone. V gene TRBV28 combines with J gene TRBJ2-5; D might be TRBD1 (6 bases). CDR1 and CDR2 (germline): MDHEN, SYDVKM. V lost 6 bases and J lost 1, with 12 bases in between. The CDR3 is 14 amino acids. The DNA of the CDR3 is TGTGCCAGCAGGAAAACAGGGTCCCAAGAGACCCAGTACTTC. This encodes CASRKTGSQETQYF.